The 11 T cell receptor beta chains below were found in one sample sequenced in a study of vaccination effects on CD4 cells after COVID-19 (dated by TCRdb to the early 2020s). In the ViraFEST assay, PBMC were stimulated with viral peptide pools, and antigen-specific CD4+ T cell clonotypes were then identified by expansion using TCR sequencing. After less than 13 days of culture, CD4+ T cells were isolated with the EasySep CD4+ T cell isolation kit. The absence of prior SARS-CoV-2 infection in healthy vaccine recipients was confirmed by negative nucleocapsid antibodies before and after vaccination. Library method: the immunoSEQ multiplex PCR assay. The clones in this table, taken by TCRdb from immuneACCESS, are in-frame only. Not every clone is retained; where verified, under half of the shortfall comes from an unresolved V gene, and the cause of the rest is unknown. The sample table records about 73,000 clones; around 81% of these occur just once. The ten largest clones represent over 9.5% of the sample.

No antigen has been identified for these receptors. Sequencing used CD4+ T cells from PBMCs cultured with SARS-CoV-2 spike peptides, obtained before COVID-19 vaccination. The sample's cell subset or site, from its label and the paper: SARS-CoV-2 spike overlapping peptide pool stimulation. The source of these receptors is a human donor who received a COVID-19 vaccine.

This clone was seen a few times. This chain links TRBV7-7 with TRBJ2-1; tentatively, D is TRBD1 or TRBD2 (5 bases each). CDR3 length: 15 amino acids. The germline gives CDR1 SSHAT, CDR2 FNYEAQ (reference sequence). Trimming shortened V by 5 bases and J by 0 bases, and 11 bases separated the two germline ends. The CDR3 reads CASSLRESSYNEQFF. CDR3 coding DNA: TGTGCCAGCAGCCTCAGGGAGAGCTCCTACAATGAGCAGTTCTTC.

V usage is TRBV3-1 (or the pseudogene TRBV3-2) and J usage is TRBJ2-6; D is perhaps TRBD2 (6 bases). This CDR3 contains 18 residues. The V end was cut by 4 bases, the J end by 0 bases, with 16 bases between. From germline, CDR1 is LGHDT and CDR2 YNNKEL (reference sequence). The DNA for the CDR3 is TGTGCCAGCAGCCCTGTCGGGGGATCCCCCTCTGGGGCCAACGTCCTGACTTTC. This translates into CASSPVGGSPSGANVLTF.

Here the CDR3 DNA reads TGTGCCAGCAGTGAAGCTCAGACAGGGGGCTATGGCTACACCTTC. Translating gives CASSEAQTGGYGYTF. The chain recombines TRBV6-1 with TRBJ1-2, with 9 bases identical to TRBD1. With V trimmed by 0 bases and J by 4 bases, 3 bases remained unmatched. The CDR3 spans 15 residues. Germline loops: CDR1 MNHNS, CDR2 SASEGT.

This chain joins TRBV9 and TRBJ2-5, with a weak D call TRBD2 (6 bases). V was cut by 3 bases and J by 4 bases, with 16 bases left in between. The CDR3 runs 15 residues. The V gene's germline CDR1 is SGDLS and CDR2 YYNGEE. As DNA, the CDR3 is TGTGCCAGCAGCGCGTTGGGGGGAGTAGGAGAGACCCAGTACTTC. This codes for CASSALGGVGETQYF.

The chain carries TRBV29-1 and TRBJ1-2, with a possible D match to TRBD1 (6 bases). The V end lost 8 bases, the J end lost 4 bases, and 17 bases lay between the germline ends. Germline V lookup: CDR1 SQVTM, CDR2 ANQGSEA. This CDR3 region has 13 residues. The CDR3 DNA reads as TGCAGCACCCGAGGGGACATCTCCTATGGCTACACCTTC. Protein product: CSTRGDISYGYTF. The full variable domain, its missing parts supplied by reference TRBV29-1 and TRBJ1-2, is SAVISQKPSRDICQRGTSLTIQCQVDSQVTMMFWYRQQPGQSLTLIATANQGSEATYESGFVIDKFPISRPNLTFSTLTVSNMSPEDSSIYLCSTRGDISYGYTFGSGTRLTVV.

This chain uses TRBV5-1 with TRBJ2-2; tentatively, D is TRBD2 (6 bases). Germline CDR1 reads SGHRS; CDR2 reads YFSETQ. V was pared by 1 base and J by 4 bases, with 14 bases between. The CDR3 loop spans 16 amino acids. In nucleotides, the CDR3 is TGCGCCAGCAGCTTGCCGCGGGGAGCCGGCACCGGGGAGCTGTTTTTT. This codes for CASSLPRGAGTGELFF.

The chain employs TRBV3-1 (or the pseudogene TRBV3-2) and TRBJ1-6; no reliable D call. Trimming pared 1 base from V and 6 bases from J, leaving 13 bases between. Per germline, CDR1 LGHDT and CDR2 YNNKEL (reference sequence). The CDR3 consists of 16 residues. The CDR3 is CASSQGLASFNSPLHF. CDR3 in DNA: TGTGCCAGCAGCCAAGGTCTCGCAAGCTTTAATTCACCCCTCCACTTT.

This rearrangement joins TRBV4-2 to TRBJ2-1, with D tentatively TRBD2 (5 bases). Germline V gene sequence: CDR1 LGHNA, CDR2 YNFKEQ. The V end was cut by 0 bases, the J end by 8 bases, with 8 bases between. There are 13 residues in the CDR3. The CDR3 DNA is TGTGCCAGCAGCCAAGAAGAGGGATATGAGCAGTTCTTC. This translates into CASSQEEGYEQFF.

The chain links TRBV28 to TRBJ2-6; D might be TRBD2 (6 bases). V lost 3 bases and J 0 bases, leaving 6 bases between the germline ends. The CDR3 consists of 15 residues. Germline assignment: CDR1 MDHEN and CDR2 SYDVKM. This chain's CDR3 is CASSLGGSGANVLTF. CDR3 nucleotide sequence: TGTGCCAGCAGTTTGGGGGGCTCTGGGGCCAACGTCCTGACTTTC.

The chain links TRBV30 to TRBJ2-7; D unresolved. Germline CDR1 and CDR2: GTSNPN and SVGIG (reference sequence). The V and J ends lost 0 bases and 6 bases respectively, with 9 bases between them. The CDR3 extends over 12 amino acids. This CDR3 is CAWSVGGLEQYV. In DNA form, the CDR3 reads TGTGCCTGGAGTGTGGGTGGCCTCGAGCAGTACGTC.

This chain links TRBV6-6 with TRBJ1-1; 8 bases align to TRBD1. Looked up from germline, CDR1 is MNHNY and CDR2 is SVGAGI (reference sequence). J gave up 1 base and V 6 bases, and 7 bases lay outside the gene matches. The CDR3 consists of 15 residues. CDR3 coding DNA: TGTGCCAGCAGCCGGGACAGGCGGGCGAACACTGAAGCTTTCTTT. Translation gives CASSRDRRANTEAFF.